The clone carrying this T cell receptor (beta chain) was detected once. The target antigen is unknown. The entry originates in a study of T cell repertoires in cytomegalovirus infection. For the study at large: From public TCR beta signatures came an indication of both CMV infection and matching HLA type.

General observations from the study: The ex vivo response showed dominance by HLA-C-restricted CMV-specific TCR beta clonotypes.

Germline CDR1 reads DFQATT; CDR2 reads SNEGSKA (reference sequence). With 1 base clipped from V and 5 bases from J, the junction kept 3 bases outside the gene matches. This CDR3 is built from 14 residues. One entry per CDR3 protein results from TCRdb running MiXCR on the reads. The repertoire holds roughly 500,000 distinct CDR3 sequences, about 33% seen once, with roughly 17% in the top ten. The receptor comes from a human donor in good health (CMV status not recorded). Some clones in this sample may be carry-over from other donors' samples. The sample consisted of cultured PBMCs, taken from culture after CMV antigen stimulation. This sequence joins TRBV20-1 and TRBJ2-7, with 12 bases identical to TRBD2. The CDR3 DNA reads as TGCAGTGCTAGAGGGACTAGCGGGATCGACGAGCAGTACTTC. This sequence encodes CSARGTSGIDEQYF.